This T cell receptor beta chain was profiled in a study of blood T cell repertoires in COVID-19. Study as a whole: The samples span acute and convalescent COVID-19 from the United States, Italy and Spain. The analysed material was cDNA or gDNA that came from T cells, B-cell-depleted T cells, or PBMCs.

Germline V gene data show CDR1 as LNHDA and CDR2 as SQIVND (reference sequence). The V segment lost 5 bases and the J segment 0 bases; nucleotides outside the gene matches: 7. The CDR3 runs 17 residues. This clone appeared once. Per the original data handling: By means of reference gene primer amplification, nucleated cell counts were estimated. Profiled with immunoSEQ multiplex PCR; TCRdb holds only in-frame clones, not every one. V and J calls and clone size are given by that table; D and trimming were obtained from the DNA. The repertoire holds some 190,000 clones, with 88% as singletons. The receptor was derived from a human donor in a cohort sampled during active COVID-19. This chain uses TRBV19 with TRBJ2-6; 7 bases map to TRBD1. Sequenced sample: peripheral blood. The chain's CDR3 is CASSRTGATSGANVLTF. CDR3 DNA sequence: TGTGCCAGTAGTCGAACAGGGGCGACCTCTGGGGCCAACGTCCTGACTTTC.